This TCR beta chain is drawn from a study of shared clonotypes between healthy human individuals. Assay used: immunoSEQ multiplex PCR; TCRdb lists only in-frame clones, some missing. The table includes some 2,400,000 clones, more than 90% detected once. Overall study results and limits: Only blood was sampled, and tissue TCR repertoires likely differ from blood ones.

From CD4+ cells came CD45RA+ naive and CD45RA-negative memory subsets. Points on this clone: No antigen is known for it.

The CDR3 totals 16 residues. CDR1 and CDR2 (germline): ENHRY, SYGVKD. Germline trimming cut 4 bases from V and 9 bases from J; bases unmatched to any gene: 11. Sequenced input: naive CD4+ T cells sorted from blood. Documented subset: CD45RA+ positively selected. This chain links TRBV10-3 with TRBJ2-1, with 11 bases lining up with TRBD2. This clonotype was sampled from a man aged 18-30 years in good health. The CDR3 nucleotides read TGTGCCATCAGTGTTCTAGCGGGGGGTACAATGGGTGAGCAGTTCTTC. It translates to CAISVLAGGTMGEQFF.